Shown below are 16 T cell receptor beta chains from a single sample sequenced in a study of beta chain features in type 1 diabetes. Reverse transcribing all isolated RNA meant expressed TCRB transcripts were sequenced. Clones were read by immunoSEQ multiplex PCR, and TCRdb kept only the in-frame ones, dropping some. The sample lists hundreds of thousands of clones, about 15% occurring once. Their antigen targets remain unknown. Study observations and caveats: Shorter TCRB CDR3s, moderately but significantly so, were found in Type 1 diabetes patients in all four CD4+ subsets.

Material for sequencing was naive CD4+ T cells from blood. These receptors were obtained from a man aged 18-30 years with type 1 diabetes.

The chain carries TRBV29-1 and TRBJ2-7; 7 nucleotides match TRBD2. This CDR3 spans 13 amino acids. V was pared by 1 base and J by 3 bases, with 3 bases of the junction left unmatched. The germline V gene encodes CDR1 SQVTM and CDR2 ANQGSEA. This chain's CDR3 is CSVEGGGGYEQYF. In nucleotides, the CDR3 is TGCAGCGTTGAAGGTGGCGGGGGCTACGAGCAGTACTTC.

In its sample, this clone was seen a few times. CDR3 coding DNA: TGCAGCGTTCGACTAGCGGAAGATGAGCAGTTCTTC. Translating it yields CSVRLAEDEQFF. The rearrangement joins TRBV29-1 to TRBJ2-1, with 9 bases matching TRBD2. Germline V gives CDR1 SQVTM, CDR2 ANQGSEA. The V gene end was trimmed by 5 bases and the J gene end by 8 bases; junction bases not matched to a gene: 4. The CDR3 runs 12 residues.

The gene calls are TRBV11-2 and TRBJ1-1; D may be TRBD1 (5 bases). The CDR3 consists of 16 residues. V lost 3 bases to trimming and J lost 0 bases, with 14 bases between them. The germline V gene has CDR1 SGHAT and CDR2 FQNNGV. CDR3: CASSLGRVFMNTEAFF. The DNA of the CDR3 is TGTGCCAGCAGCTTGGGCAGGGTGTTTATGAACACTGAAGCTTTCTTT.

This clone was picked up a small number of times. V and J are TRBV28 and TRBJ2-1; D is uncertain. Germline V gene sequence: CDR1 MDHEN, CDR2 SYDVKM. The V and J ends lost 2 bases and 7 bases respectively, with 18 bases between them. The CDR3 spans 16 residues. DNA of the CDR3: TGTGCCAGCAGTTTAAGTCCTCCCGGGTCACGGAATGAGCAGTTCTTC. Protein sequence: CASSLSPPGSRNEQFF.

The CDR3 bases are TGTGCGCGGTGGGACTATGGCTACACCTTC. Its translation: CARWDYGYTF. V gene TRBV30 combines with J gene TRBJ1-2; D gene uncertain. The CDR3 is made up of 10 amino acids. Germline-derived CDR1 and CDR2 are GTSNPN and SVGIG (reference sequence).

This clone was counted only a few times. The chain's CDR3 is CASSLWGPNYGYTF. The CDR3 DNA follows: TGTGCCAGCAGCTTGTGGGGGCCAAACTATGGCTACACCTTC. The genes are TRBV7-9 and TRBJ1-2; possible D gene TRBD1, 6 bases. V lost 3 bases and J lost 2, with 10 bases in between. The CDR3 totals 14 residues. Germline CDR1 and CDR2: SEHNR and FQNEAQ (reference sequence).

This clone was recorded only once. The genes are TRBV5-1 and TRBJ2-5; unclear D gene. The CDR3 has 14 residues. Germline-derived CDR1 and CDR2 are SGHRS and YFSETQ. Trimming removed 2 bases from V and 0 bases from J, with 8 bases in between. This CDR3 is CASSFTGYQETQYF. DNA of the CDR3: TGCGCCAGCAGCTTTACCGGGTACCAAGAGACCCAGTACTTC.

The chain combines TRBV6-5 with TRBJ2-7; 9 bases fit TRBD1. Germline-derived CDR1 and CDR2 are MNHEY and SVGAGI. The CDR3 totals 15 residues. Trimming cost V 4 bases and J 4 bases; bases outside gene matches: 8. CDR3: CASSSTGGGRYEQYF. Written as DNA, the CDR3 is TGTGCCAGCAGTTCAACAGGGGGCGGAAGGTACGAGCAGTACTTC.

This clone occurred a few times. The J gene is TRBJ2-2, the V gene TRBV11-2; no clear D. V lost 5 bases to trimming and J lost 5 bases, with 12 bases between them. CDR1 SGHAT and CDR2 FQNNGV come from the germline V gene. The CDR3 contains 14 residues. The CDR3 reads CASSLLRRTGELFF. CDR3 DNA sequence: TGTGCCAGCAGCCTTCTCCGGAGAACCGGGGAGCTGTTTTTT.

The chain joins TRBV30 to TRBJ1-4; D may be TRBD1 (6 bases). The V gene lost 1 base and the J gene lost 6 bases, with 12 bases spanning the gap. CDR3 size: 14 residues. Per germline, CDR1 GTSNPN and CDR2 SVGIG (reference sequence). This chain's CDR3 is CAWSGWGRYEKLFF. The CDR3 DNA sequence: TGTGCCTGGAGTGGATGGGGGCGATATGAAAAACTGTTTTTT. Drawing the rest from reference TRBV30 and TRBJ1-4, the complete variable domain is SQTIHQWPATLVQPVGSPLSLECTVEGTSNPNLYWYRQAAGRGLQLLFYSVGIGQISSEVPQNLSASRPQDRQFILSSKKLLLSDSGFYLCAWSGWGRYEKLFFGSGTQLSVL.

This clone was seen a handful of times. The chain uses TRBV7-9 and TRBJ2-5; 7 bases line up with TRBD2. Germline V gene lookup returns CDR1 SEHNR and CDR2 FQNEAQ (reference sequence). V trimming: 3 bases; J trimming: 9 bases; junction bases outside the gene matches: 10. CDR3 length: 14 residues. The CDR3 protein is CASSFGDYPLAQYF. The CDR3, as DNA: TGTGCCAGCAGCTTCGGGGACTACCCCCTGGCCCAGTACTTC. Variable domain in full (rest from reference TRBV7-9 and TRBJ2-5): DTGVSQNPRHKITKRGQNVTFRCDPISEHNRLYWYRQTLGQGPEFLTYFQNEAQLEKSRLLSDRFSAERPKGSFSTLEIQRTEQGDSAMYLCASSFGDYPLAQYFGPGTRLLVL.

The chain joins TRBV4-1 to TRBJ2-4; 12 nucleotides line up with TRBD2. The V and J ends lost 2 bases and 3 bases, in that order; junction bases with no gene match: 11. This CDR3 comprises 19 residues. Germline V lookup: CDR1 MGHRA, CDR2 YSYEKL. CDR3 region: CASSQPLLAGGQGKNIQYF. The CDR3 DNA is TGCGCCAGCAGCCAACCGTTACTAGCGGGAGGCCAGGGCAAAAACATTCAGTACTTC.

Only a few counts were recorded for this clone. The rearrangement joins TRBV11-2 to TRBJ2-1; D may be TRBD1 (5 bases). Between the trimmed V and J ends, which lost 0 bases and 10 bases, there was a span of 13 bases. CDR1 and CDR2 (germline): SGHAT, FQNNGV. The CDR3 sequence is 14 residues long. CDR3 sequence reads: CASSLDLATAEQFF. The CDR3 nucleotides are TGTGCCAGCAGCTTAGATCTCGCGACAGCCGAGCAGTTCTTC.

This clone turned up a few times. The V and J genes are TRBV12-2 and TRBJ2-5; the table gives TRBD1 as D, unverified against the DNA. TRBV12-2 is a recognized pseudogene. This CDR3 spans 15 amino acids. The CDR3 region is CASRLRTAFMETQYF. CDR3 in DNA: TGTGCAAGTCGCTTGAGGACAGCGTTTATGGAGACCCAGTACTTC.

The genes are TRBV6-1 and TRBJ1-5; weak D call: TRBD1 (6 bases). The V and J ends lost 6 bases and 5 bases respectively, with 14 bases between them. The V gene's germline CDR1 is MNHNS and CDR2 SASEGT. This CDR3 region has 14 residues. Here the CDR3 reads CASSPGQPDQPQHF. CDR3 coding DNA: TGTGCCAGCAGCCCAGGACAGCCTGATCAGCCCCAGCATTTT.

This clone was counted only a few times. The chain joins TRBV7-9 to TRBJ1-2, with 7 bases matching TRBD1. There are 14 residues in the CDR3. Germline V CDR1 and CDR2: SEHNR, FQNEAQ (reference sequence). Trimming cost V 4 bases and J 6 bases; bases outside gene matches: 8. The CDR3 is CASSSTRDSHGYTF. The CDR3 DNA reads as TGTGCCAGCAGCTCGACAAGGGACAGCCATGGCTACACCTTC.